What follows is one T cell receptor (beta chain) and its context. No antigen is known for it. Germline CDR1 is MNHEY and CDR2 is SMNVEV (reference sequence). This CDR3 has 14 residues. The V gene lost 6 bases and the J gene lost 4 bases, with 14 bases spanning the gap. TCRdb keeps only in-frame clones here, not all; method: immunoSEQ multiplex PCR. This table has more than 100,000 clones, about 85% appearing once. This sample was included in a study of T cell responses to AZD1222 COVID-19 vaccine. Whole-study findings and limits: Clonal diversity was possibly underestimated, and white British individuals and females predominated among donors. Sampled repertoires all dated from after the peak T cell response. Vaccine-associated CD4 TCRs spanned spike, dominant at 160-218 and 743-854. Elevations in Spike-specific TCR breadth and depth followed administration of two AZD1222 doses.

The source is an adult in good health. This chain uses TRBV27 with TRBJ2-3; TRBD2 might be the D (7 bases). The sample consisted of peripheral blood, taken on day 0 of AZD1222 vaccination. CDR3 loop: CASRGGPVPDTQYF. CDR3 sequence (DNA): TGTGCCAGCAGGGGGGGGCCGGTCCCAGATACGCAGTATTTT.